The 3 T cell receptor beta chains in this list originate from one sample, sequenced in a study of tumor and adjacent non-tumor tissue in lung cancer. Three rounds of nested PCR, following a modified ARM-PCR protocol, produced the TCRbeta library. One entry per CDR3 protein, called by TCRdb with MiXCR from the multiplex PCR reads. The repertoire holds 85,000 or so distinct CDR3 sequences, 65% to 80% seen once, with about a fifth in the top ten. The template was RNA from unsorted bulk tissue. Distant lung tissue was collected more than 3 cm away from the tumor edge. Sequenced input: distant non-tumor lung tissue. Source of these receptors: a woman in her fifties or sixties with non-small cell lung cancer.

Note on this clonotype: A read error may produce the germline difference seen at one junction end. The genes are TRBV4-1 and TRBJ2-1; the D gene is possibly TRBD2 (5 bases). The germline CDR1 and CDR2 sequences are MGHRA and YSYEKL. This CDR3 contains 14 residues. The DNA for the CDR3 is TGTGCCAGCAGCCAAGCCCTAGCCTTAGATGAGCAGTTCTTC. This encodes CASSQALALDEQFF.

The rearrangement links TRBV15 to TRBJ2-1, with TRBD1 identical over 7 bases. The CDR3 consists of 17 residues. Germline CDR1 and CDR2: LNHNV and YYDKDF (reference sequence). V lost 4 bases to trimming and J lost 1 base; unmatched junction nucleotides: 10. The CDR3 loop is CATSNRDSGLSYNEQFF. The CDR3 DNA sequence: TGTGCCACCAGCAACAGGGACAGTGGGCTTTCCTACAATGAGCAGTTCTTC.

This clonotype is a singleton in its sample. This may arise from a read error, as a much more abundant clone is one base away. The rearrangement links TRBV7-9 to TRBJ2-7; a possible D gene is TRBD2 (6 bases). Deletions cut 0 bases from V and 2 bases from J, with 11 bases between. This CDR3 spans 15 amino acids. Germline CDR1 is SEHNR and CDR2 is FQNEAQ (reference sequence). CDR3 region: CASSLAGGMAYEQYF. CDR3 DNA: TGTGCCAGCAGCTTAGCTGGCGGGATGGCCTACGAGCAGTACTTC.